This T cell receptor (beta chain) was recovered during a study of T-cell reconstitution after alpha-beta-depleted transplantation in children. Study-wide results and caveats: As was reported, about two months after transplant, alpha-beta T cells came from several hundred expanded graft clones. Certain patients had high TCRbeta diversity at day 60, and it came from recipient T cells and thymic progenitors that survived. A year had passed since transplant, and T-cell counts and diversity by then came mostly from newly produced T cells.

The CDR3 length is 16 residues. This clonotype was seen more than once but under ten times. What it recognizes is unknown. Molecular barcoding with unique molecular identifiers was used for the TCRbeta library. TCRdb reprocessed the PCR reads with MiXCR, giving one entry per CDR3 protein. The data show approximately 6,000 distinct CDR3 sequences, with roughly 17% seen just once and over 9.5% held by the top ten. This TCR came from a male patient younger than 18 who had a stem cell transplant for acute myeloid leukemia, so the T cells may come from the graft donor. The sample consisted of PBMCs, mostly from graft donor cells, taken 60 days after TCRalphabeta/CD19-depleted stem cell transplant. The chain carries TRBV21-1 and TRBJ2-1; whether TRBD2, the table's D call, matches the DNA was not checked. TRBV21-1 is labeled a pseudogene. The DNA for the CDR3 is TGTGCCAGCAGCAAGGGGAGCGGGAGACGGGACAATGAGCAGTTCTTC. Its translation: CASSKGSGRRDNEQFF.